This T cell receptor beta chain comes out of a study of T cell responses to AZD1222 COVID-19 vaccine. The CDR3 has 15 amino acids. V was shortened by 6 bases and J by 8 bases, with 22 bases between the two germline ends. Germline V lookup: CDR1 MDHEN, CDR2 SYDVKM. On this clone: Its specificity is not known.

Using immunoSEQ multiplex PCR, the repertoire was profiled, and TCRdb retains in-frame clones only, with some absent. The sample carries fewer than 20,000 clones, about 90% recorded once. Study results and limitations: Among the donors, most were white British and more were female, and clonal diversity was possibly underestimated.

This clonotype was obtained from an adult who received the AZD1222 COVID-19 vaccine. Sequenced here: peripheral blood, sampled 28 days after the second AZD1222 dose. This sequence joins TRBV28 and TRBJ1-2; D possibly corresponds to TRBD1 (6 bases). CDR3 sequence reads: CASSEGIQGRKGYTF. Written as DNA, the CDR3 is TGTGCCAGCAGCGAGGGGATCCAGGGGCGGAAAGGCTACACCTTC.